Shown below are 22 T cell receptor beta chains from a single sample sequenced in a study of cytomegalovirus exposure and HLA in healthy donors. The PCR employed 60 Vbeta primers together with 13 Jbeta primers. Generated by immunoSEQ multiplex PCR, the TCRdb table keeps only in-frame clones and is missing some. The data hold 180,000 or so clones, with about four fifths observed a single time. Sample: PBMCs. The receptors originated from a female donor in good health and CMV-seronegative.

V is TRBV27 and J is TRBJ1-5; no clear D. The CDR3 consists of 14 residues. V was pared by 2 bases and J by 4 bases, with 9 bases between. CDR1 MNHEY and CDR2 SMNVEV come from the germline V gene (reference sequence). The CDR3 DNA follows: TGTGCCAGCAGTTTAATACAGAGTAATCAGCCCCAGCATTTT. It yields the protein CASSLIQSNQPQHF.

This clone was counted between two and nine times. The V and J genes are TRBV6-6 and TRBJ2-7; 7 bases map to TRBD2. Germline V CDR1 and CDR2: MNHNY, SVGAGI (reference sequence). The junction had 3 bases not matched to a gene; V was cut back by 6 bases and J by 1 base. The CDR3 spans 13 residues. The CDR3 reads CASSGGGSYEQYF. CDR3 sequence (DNA): TGTGCCAGCAGCGGCGGGGGATCCTACGAGCAGTACTTC.

This clone was counted a few times. The rearrangement uses TRBV11-3 and TRBJ1-4, with D perhaps matching TRBD1 (6 bases). CDR1 is SGHNT and CDR2 is YENEEA in the germline V gene. V dropped 3 bases and J dropped 0 bases, with 8 bases sitting between them. CDR3 length: 15 amino acids. The CDR3 here is CASSFTGTTNEKLFF. The CDR3 bases are TGTGCCAGCAGCTTTACAGGGACAACTAATGAAAAACTGTTTTTT.

V is TRBV27 and J is TRBJ1-1; D call uncertain. Trimming pared 3 bases from V and 1 base from J, leaving 9 bases between. Germline V CDR1 and CDR2: MNHEY, SMNVEV (reference sequence). This CDR3 is 14 amino acids long. The CDR3 reads CASSLGFPNTEAFF. The CDR3 region has the DNA TGTGCCAGCAGTTTGGGCTTTCCGAACACTGAAGCTTTCTTT.

The chain uses TRBV9 and TRBJ2-5; perhaps TRBD1 as D (5 bases). The CDR3 covers 14 residues. The germline V gene encodes CDR1 SGDLS and CDR2 YYNGEE. Between the trimmed V and J ends, which lost 0 bases and 4 bases, there was a span of 10 bases. The CDR3 bases are TGTGCCAGCAGCGTAGGGGGCTTTAGAGAGACCCAGTACTTC. Translation: CASSVGGFRETQYF.

V gene TRBV5-5 combines with J gene TRBJ2-1, with D unresolved. V gave up 1 base and J gave up 5 bases, with 7 bases separating them. The CDR3 loop spans 13 amino acids. Germline V lookup: CDR1 SGHKS, CDR2 YYEKEE (reference sequence). The CDR3 bases are TGTGCCAGCAGCTTGTGGCAGAACAATGAGCAGTTCTTC. It encodes CASSLWQNNEQFF.

This chain uses TRBV5-1 with TRBJ1-1; no clear D gene. Germline lookup yields CDR1 SGHRS and CDR2 YFSETQ. Deletions cut 1 base from V and 2 bases from J, with 15 bases between. The CDR3 length is 16 residues. The CDR3 DNA reads as TGCGCCAGCAGCTTGTTGGGAGCACTCCCAAACACTGAAGCTTTCTTT. Amino acid sequence: CASSLLGALPNTEAFF.

V usage is TRBV7-8 and J usage is TRBJ2-2; TRBD2 matches at 10 bases. Germline V CDR1 and CDR2: SGHVS, FQNEAQ. V shed 0 bases, J shed 7 bases, and the junction held 17 bases outside the gene matches. CDR3 length: 20 residues. CDR3 amino acids: CASSLAGRISSGGSIGELFF. For the CDR3, the DNA is TGTGCCAGCAGCTTAGCCGGACGGATATCTAGCGGGGGAAGTATCGGGGAGCTGTTTTTT.

This clone has a handful of counts. The chain carries TRBV4-2 and TRBJ1-2; 7 nucleotides agree with TRBD1. The V and J ends lost 4 bases and 7 bases, in that order; junction bases with no gene match: 12. The CDR3 totals 15 residues. CDR1 LGHNA and CDR2 YNFKEQ come from the germline V gene. The CDR3 loop is CASSLQDQGVSGYTF. For the CDR3, the DNA is TGTGCCAGCAGCCTCCAGGATCAGGGGGTATCTGGCTACACCTTC.

The chain combines TRBV9 with TRBJ2-1, with 12 nucleotides matching TRBD1. Germline V lookup: CDR1 SGDLS, CDR2 YYNGEE. The V gene end was trimmed by 3 bases and the J gene end by 7 bases; junction bases not matched to a gene: 8. The CDR3 consists of 16 residues. The CDR3: CASSGPGQGAINEQFF. The DNA of the CDR3 is TGTGCCAGCAGCGGACCGGGACAGGGGGCCATAAATGAGCAGTTCTTC.

Only one count was recorded for this clone. In nucleotides, the CDR3 is TGTGCCAGCAGTTACGGGGCAGGGGGTTCGGCTTTCTTT. This codes for CASSYGAGGSAFF. The gene calls are TRBV6-5 and TRBJ1-1; 7 nucleotides line up with TRBD1. V dropped 2 bases and J dropped 11; count of bases not matched to a gene: 8. CDR1 MNHEY and CDR2 SVGAGI come from the germline V gene. The CDR3 is 13 residues long.

This rearrangement joins TRBV5-4 to TRBJ2-1, with D possibly TRBD1 on 6 matching bases. V was trimmed by 0 bases and J by 0 bases, leaving 13 bases between them. Per germline, CDR1 SGHNT and CDR2 YYREEE (reference sequence). CDR3 length: 17 residues. CDR3 in DNA: TGTGCCAGCAGCTTGGCTGGACAGTATAGCTCCTACAATGAGCAGTTCTTC. It translates to CASSLAGQYSSYNEQFF.

The V call is TRBV4-2, the J call TRBJ1-5; D gene unclear. Trimming shortened V by 0 bases and J by 0 bases, and 6 bases separated the two germline ends. The germline CDR1 and CDR2 sequences are LGHNA and YNFKEQ. The length of the CDR3 is 15 residues. CDR3 sequence (DNA): TGTGCCAGCAGCCAAGAGGCAGGTAGCAATCAGCCCCAGCATTTT. This translates into CASSQEAGSNQPQHF.

The CDR3 DNA follows: TGTGCCAGCAGCTGGGGGACAGGGGTTACCGGGGAGCTGTTTTTT. Translated: CASSWGTGVTGELFF. V and J are TRBV5-6 and TRBJ2-2; 10 nucleotides align to TRBD1. Germline CDR1 is SGHDT and CDR2 is YYEEEE. V lost 3 bases to trimming and J lost 5 bases; unmatched junction nucleotides: 4. The CDR3 is made up of 15 amino acids.

This sequence joins TRBV7-8 and TRBJ2-1; TRBD2 agrees at 8 bases. Germline lookup yields CDR1 SGHVS and CDR2 FQNEAQ. The ends lost 2 bases at V and 7 bases at J; junction bases unmatched: 10. The length of the CDR3 is 16 residues. CDR3 sequence: CASSLLASGSFNEQFF. DNA of the CDR3: TGTGCCAGCAGCTTATTAGCCAGCGGGAGCTTTAATGAGCAGTTCTTC.

This clone was detected only once. The genes are TRBV6-5 and TRBJ2-1; D is possibly TRBD1 (6 bases). The CDR3 totals 15 residues. V shed 6 bases and J shed 4 bases, with 16 bases lying between them. Germline V lookup: CDR1 MNHEY, CDR2 SVGAGI. DNA of the CDR3: TGTGCCAGCAGCGCCTCCGGGACACCTTACAATGAGCAGTTCTTC. This encodes CASSASGTPYNEQFF.

On this clone: This CDR3 is also generated by other DNA sequences in the sample. The chain recombines TRBV7-2 with TRBJ2-7; 7 bases are shared with TRBD1. This CDR3 is built from 15 residues. J gave up 0 bases and V 3 bases, and 5 bases lay outside the gene matches. The V gene's germline CDR1 is SGHTA and CDR2 FQGNSA. DNA for the CDR3: TGTGCCAGCAGCTTGCCACAGGGGTCCTCCTACGAGCAGTACTTC. Residues: CASSLPQGSSYEQYF.

V and J are TRBV11-3 and TRBJ2-3; TRBD2 might be the D (5 bases). The ends were cut back, 3 bases at V and 4 bases at J, with 11 bases in the middle. The CDR3 is 14 residues long. Germline assignment: CDR1 SGHNT and CDR2 YENEEA. CDR3 loop: CASSFGSSSDTQYF. DNA for the CDR3: TGTGCCAGCAGCTTTGGGAGTTCATCAGATACGCAGTATTTT.

This clone is medium-sized (0.01 to 0.1%) by share. This same CDR3 is encoded by further DNA sequences in the sample. V usage is TRBV19 and J usage is TRBJ2-1, with 7 nucleotides matching TRBD2. J gave up 0 bases and V 4 bases, and 0 bases lay outside the gene matches. The V gene's germline CDR1 is LNHDA and CDR2 SQIVND (reference sequence). The CDR3 loop spans 14 amino acids. CDR3 coding DNA: TGTGCCAGTAGTACGGGGGGCTCCTACAATGAGCAGTTCTTC. This gives the protein CASSTGGSYNEQFF. The full variable domain, completed using reference TRBV19 and TRBJ2-1, is DGGITQSPKYLFRKEGQNVTLSCEQNLNHDAMYWYRQDPGQGLRLIYYSQIVNDFQKGDIAEGYSVSREKKESFPLTVTSAQKNPTAFYLCASSTGGSYNEQFFGPGTRLTVL.

The chain is built from TRBV5-6 and TRBJ2-3; TRBD2 matches 10 bases. Germline V gene lookup returns CDR1 SGHDT and CDR2 YYEEEE. The V gene end was trimmed by 4 bases and the J gene end by 5 bases; junction bases not matched to a gene: 7. The CDR3 totals 15 residues. The CDR3 DNA is TGTGCCAGCAGCCTTAGCGGGAGGCGGGGAGATACGCAGTATTTT. It encodes CASSLSGRRGDTQYF.

This chain links TRBV9 with TRBJ2-7; D is perhaps TRBD1 (6 bases). This CDR3 region has 14 residues. Trimming shortened V by 4 bases and J by 2 bases, and 13 bases separated the two germline ends. Germline assignment: CDR1 SGDLS and CDR2 YYNGEE. In DNA form, the CDR3 reads TGTGCCAGCAGCCCCGGGACACCACCCTACGAGCAGTACTTC. As protein: CASSPGTPPYEQYF. The entire variable domain, with the rest obtained from reference TRBV9 and TRBJ2-7, is as follows: DSGVTQTPKHLITATGQRVTLRCSPRSGDLSVYWYQQSLDQGLQFLIQYYNGEERAKGNILERFSAQQFPDLHSELNLSSLELGDSALYFCASSPGTPPYEQYFGPGTRLTVT.

The chain links TRBV2 to TRBJ2-7, with 7 bases matching TRBD1. With 6 bases clipped from V and 1 base from J, the junction kept 6 bases outside the gene matches. The germline V gene encodes CDR1 SNHLY and CDR2 FYNNEI. This CDR3 contains 14 residues. The CDR3 DNA is TGTGCCAGCAGGACAGGGCGCGAATCCTACGAGCAGTACTTC. This codes for CASRTGRESYEQYF.